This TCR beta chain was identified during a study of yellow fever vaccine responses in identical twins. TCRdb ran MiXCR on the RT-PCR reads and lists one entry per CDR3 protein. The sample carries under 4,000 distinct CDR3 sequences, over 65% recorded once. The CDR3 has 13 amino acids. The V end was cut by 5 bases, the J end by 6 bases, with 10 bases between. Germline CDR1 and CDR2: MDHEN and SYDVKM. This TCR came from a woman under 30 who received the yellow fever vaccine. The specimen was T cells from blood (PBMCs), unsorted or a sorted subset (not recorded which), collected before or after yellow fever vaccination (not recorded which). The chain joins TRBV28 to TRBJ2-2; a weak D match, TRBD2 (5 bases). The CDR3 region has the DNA TGTGCCAGCAGTCGAGGGTCCCCCGGGGAGCTGTTTTTT. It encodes CASSRGSPGELFF. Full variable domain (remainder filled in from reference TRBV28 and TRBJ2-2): DVKVTQSSRYLVKRTGEKVFLECVQDMDHENMFWYRQDPGLGLRLIYFSYDVKMKEKGDIPEGYSVSREKKERFSLILESASTNQTSMYLCASSRGSPGELFFGEGSRLTVL.